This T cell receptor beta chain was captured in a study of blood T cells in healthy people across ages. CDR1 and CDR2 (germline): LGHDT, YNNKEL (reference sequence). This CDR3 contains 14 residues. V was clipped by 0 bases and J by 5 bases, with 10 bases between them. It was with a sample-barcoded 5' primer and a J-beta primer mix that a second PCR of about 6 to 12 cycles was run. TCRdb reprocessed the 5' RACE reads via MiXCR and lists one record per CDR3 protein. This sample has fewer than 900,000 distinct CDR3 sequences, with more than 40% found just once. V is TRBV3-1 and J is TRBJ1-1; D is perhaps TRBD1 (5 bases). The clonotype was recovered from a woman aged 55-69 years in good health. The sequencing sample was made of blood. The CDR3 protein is CASSQDRGWTEAFF. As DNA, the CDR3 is TGTGCCAGCAGCCAAGATCGGGGGTGGACTGAAGCTTTCTTT.